This TCR beta chain was found in a study of shared clonotypes between healthy human individuals. Study background: Plates per donor: three CD4 naive, three CD4 memory, two CD8 naive, one CD8 memory.

The V and J ends lost 0 bases and 2 bases respectively, with 9 bases between them. Germline V gene sequence: CDR1 LNHNV, CDR2 YYDKDF (reference sequence). The CDR3 has 15 amino acids. Deep-level assay runs were performed. In the study's own analysis: With immunoSEQ giving junction-only sequences and no quality scores, filtering differed. The method was immunoSEQ multiplex PCR; TCRdb's version includes in-frame clones alone and lacks a portion of them. V and J calls and clone size are those listed in that table; D and trimming were worked out from the DNA. The sample records about 1,800,000 clones, about 95% being singletons. Only one count was recorded for this clone. Naive CD8 cells, CD45RO-negative and positively selected for CCR7, excluded terminally differentiated effector memory CD45RA+ cells.

Sequencing was performed on naive CD8+ T cells sorted from blood. V is TRBV15 and J is TRBJ2-3; D gene ambiguous. This receptor was identified in a man aged 18 to 29 in good health. CDR3 sequence: CATSRDRGYTDTQYF. The CDR3 DNA reads TGTGCCACCAGCAGAGATCGAGGCTACACAGATACGCAGTATTTT.